Listed below are T cell receptor beta chains from one sample, sequenced in a study of cytomegalovirus exposure and HLA in healthy donors. Here immunoSEQ multiplex PCR was the method, and the copy in TCRdb shows in-frame clones only, minus some. The sample shows around 92,000 clones, around 74% of them seen only once. The specimen sequenced was PBMCs. These receptors came from a woman in her 70s in good health and CMV-seropositive. The CDR3 runs from the conserved cysteine through the conserved F or W. Fields, in order: J gene, V gene, clone size, D gene, CDR3 length, CDR3 protein, CDR3 DNA. D genes are given only for firm matches. Clone size is stated in some rows and not others, as once, few, many or a class when expanded.

TRBJ1-2 TRBV2 - TRBD1 14 CASSETGVRRGYTF TGTGCCAGCAGTGAAACAGGGGTACGGCGTGGCTACACCTTC
TRBJ2-5 TRBV7-9 few - 13 CASSRDTQETQYF TGTGCCAGCAGCCGCGACACTCAAGAGACCCAGTACTTC
TRBJ1-1 TRBV27 few - 17 CASIYKSGTTLNTEAFF TGTGCCAGCATCTACAAATCCGGGACAACTTTGAACACTGAAGCTTTCTTT
TRBJ1-5 TRBV5-1 once TRBD1 15 CASSLEGTGFEPQHF TGCGCCAGCAGCTTGGAGGGGACAGGGTTCGAGCCCCAGCATTTT
TRBJ2-7 TRBV5-1 - TRBD2 17 CASSLETSGRVSYEQYF TGCGCCAGCAGCTTGGAGACTAGCGGGAGGGTCTCCTACGAGCAGTACTTC
TRBJ1-5 TRBV19 - - 16 CASSIGGGSGNQPQHF TGTGCCAGTAGTATAGGGGGAGGGTCGGGCAATCAGCCCCAGCATTTT
TRBJ2-1 TRBV14 - - 13 CASSQEFGGEQFF TGTGCCAGCAGCCAAGAATTCGGGGGTGAGCAGTTCTTC
TRBJ2-7 TRBV15 - - 16 CATSRDYGVSSYEQYF TGTGCCACCAGCAGAGATTACGGGGTGAGCTCCTACGAGCAGTACTTC
TRBJ2-1 TRBV10-1 - TRBD2 16 CASSVISASGYNEQFF TGCGCCAGCAGTGTAATCTCGGCTAGCGGATACAATGAGCAGTTCTTC
TRBJ2-1 TRBV7-3 - TRBD1 14 CASSRGQGNEEQFF TGTGCCAGCAGCCGTGGACAGGGGAATGAAGAGCAGTTCTTC
TRBJ1-2 TRBV4-1 - TRBD1 16 CASSQADRASDYGYTF TGCGCCAGCAGCCAGGCCGACAGGGCGAGCGACTATGGCTACACCTTC
TRBJ1-5 TRBV5-1 - - 15 CASSASGGLEQPQHF TGCGCCAGCAGCGCCTCTGGGGGGTTAGAACAGCCCCAGCATTTT
TRBJ2-2 TRBV5-4 - TRBD2 15 CASSRTSGLTGELFF TGTGCCAGCAGCAGGACTAGCGGGCTCACCGGGGAGCTGTTTTTT
TRBJ1-6 TRBV27 - TRBD1 16 CASRVDRASYNSPLHF TGTGCCAGCAGAGTGGACAGGGCAAGTTATAATTCACCCCTCCACTTT
TRBJ2-7 TRBV28 - - 12 CASSPTMNEQYF TGTGCCAGCAGCCCAACTATGAACGAGCAGTACTTC
TRBJ1-1 TRBV27 - TRBD1 15 CASSTSGQGNTEAFF TGTGCCAGCAGTACCTCCGGACAGGGGAACACTGAAGCTTTCTTT
TRBJ2-5 TRBV28 - - 13 CASSQGDGETQYF TGTGCCAGCAGCCAAGGTGACGGGGAGACCCAGTACTTC
TRBJ2-5 TRBV11-3 few TRBD2 14 CASSFGGARETQYF TGTGCCAGCAGCTTCGGGGGGGCGCGGGAGACCCAGTACTTC
TRBJ2-7 TRBV9 - - 15 CASSVGGSSSYEQYF TGTGCCAGCAGCGTAGGAGGGTCCTCGTCCTACGAGCAGTACTTC
TRBJ1-6 TRBV9 - - 14 CASSLLEEVSPLHF TGTGCCAGCAGCCTACTGGAGGAGGTTTCACCCCTCCACTTT
TRBJ2-1 TRBV7-9 - - 11 CASSTFREQFF TGTGCCAGCAGCACCTTCCGGGAGCAGTTCTTC
TRBJ1-6 TRBV5-4 - TRBD1 15 CASERDRGQGSPLHF TGTGCCAGCGAACGAGACAGGGGGCAGGGGTCACCCCTCCACTTT
TRBJ2-1 TRBV5-4 - TRBD2 12 CASSSLAGEQFF TGTGCCAGCAGTTCCCTAGCGGGAGAGCAGTTCTTC
TRBJ1-4 TRBV4-3 - TRBD1 18 CASSRYRDRERGNEKLFF TGCGCCAGCAGCCGGTACCGGGACAGGGAGAGGGGAAATGAAAAACTGTTTTTT
TRBJ2-3 TRBV9 - TRBD2 17 CASTPGLAGGGTDTQYF TGTGCCAGCACTCCGGGACTAGCGGGGGGTGGCACAGATACGCAGTATTTT
TRBJ1-2 TRBV4-2 - - 12 CASSQQSFGYTF TGTGCCAGCAGCCAACAAAGCTTTGGCTACACCTTC
TRBJ2-7 TRBV28 - TRBD2 16 CASSPPRGSGSYEQYF TGTGCCAGCAGTCCCCCTCGGGGTAGCGGGAGCTACGAGCAGTACTTC
TRBJ2-1 TRBV11-2 - TRBD1 16 CASSLGAGGPYNEQFF TGTGCCAGCAGCTTAGGGGCAGGGGGACCCTACAATGAGCAGTTCTTC
TRBJ2-7 TRBV7-3 - TRBD1 13 CASSPRQGSQQYF TGTGCCAGCAGCCCCCGACAGGGCAGTCAGCAGTACTTC
TRBJ2-2 TRBV5-4 few - 17 CASSSRGVAVPTGELFF TGTGCCAGCAGCTCCCGTGGGGTAGCGGTGCCGACCGGGGAGCTGTTTTTT
TRBJ2-1 TRBV9 - - 14 CASSVASTYNEQFF TGTGCCAGCAGCGTAGCCAGTACCTACAATGAGCAGTTCTTC
TRBJ2-7 TRBV5-4 - - 13 CASSLAQGSEQYF TGTGCCAGCAGCTTGGCACAGGGTAGCGAGCAGTACTTC
TRBJ2-7 TRBV6-5 once TRBD2 16 CASSLAGPSGSYEQYF TGTGCCAGCAGTTTGGCCGGGCCTAGCGGGAGCTACGAGCAGTACTTC
TRBJ2-7 TRBV2 - - 12 CASSGTAGEQYF TGTGCCAGCAGTGGGACAGCGGGGGAGCAGTACTTC
TRBJ2-7 TRBV11-3 - - 13 CASSFGTSYEQYF TGTGCCAGCAGCTTCGGGACTTCCTACGAGCAGTACTTC
TRBJ2-2 TRBV18 - TRBD2 16 CASSLQTSGNTGELFF TGTGCCAGCTCACTACAGACTAGCGGGAACACCGGGGAGCTGTTTTTT
TRBJ2-3 TRBV9 few TRBD2 16 CASSPKLAGTTDTQYF TGTGCCAGCAGCCCTAAGCTAGCGGGAACCACAGATACGCAGTATTTT
TRBJ2-3 TRBV10-3 - TRBD2 16 CAISALGRGGGDTQYF TGTGCCATCAGTGCCCTCGGGCGGGGGGGCGGAGATACGCAGTATTTT
TRBJ1-1 TRBV29-1 - TRBD1 15 CSVHITPGGKTEAFF TGCAGCGTTCATATTACTCCAGGGGGCAAAACTGAAGCTTTCTTT
TRBJ1-6 TRBV5-5 - - 16 CASSYRQESLNSPLHF TGTGCCAGCAGCTACCGACAGGAATCATTAAATTCACCCCTCCACTTT
TRBJ1-3 TRBV5-1 - - 15 CASSTGGGPGNTIYF TGCGCCAGCAGCACCGGGGGGGGGCCTGGAAACACCATATATTTT
TRBJ1-2 TRBV19 - - 11 CASKENYGYTF TGTGCCAGTAAGGAGAACTATGGCTACACCTTC
TRBJ2-1 TRBV27 - TRBD1 14 CASSQGQVSGEQFF TGTGCCAGCAGCCAAGGACAGGTTAGTGGTGAGCAGTTCTTC
TRBJ2-4 TRBV7-2 - - 14 CASSLFLAKNIQYF TGTGCCAGCAGCTTATTTCTAGCCAAAAACATTCAGTACTTC
TRBJ2-5 TRBV5-1 - - 14 CASSLAAIQETQYF TGCGCCAGCAGCTTGGCAGCGATCCAAGAGACCCAGTACTTC
TRBJ2-1 TRBV4-3 - - 16 CASSQGASSSYNEQFF TGCGCCAGCAGCCAAGGCGCTAGCAGCTCCTACAATGAGCAGTTCTTC
TRBJ1-2 TRBV2 - - 14 CASKGTLSNYGYTF TGTGCCAGCAAGGGGACTTTGTCTAACTATGGCTACACCTTC
TRBJ2-3 TRBV5-1 - TRBD1 15 CASSFRRQGTDTQYF TGCGCCAGCAGCTTTAGGAGACAGGGGACAGATACGCAGTATTTT
TRBJ2-5 TRBV7-9 - TRBD2 15 CSSSLLAGAGETQYF TGTTCCAGCAGCCTCTTGGCGGGAGCGGGTGAGACCCAGTACTTC
TRBJ2-3 TRBV6-5 - TRBD2 15 CAGSYQRGPTDTQYF TGTGCCGGCAGTTACCAGCGGGGGCCCACAGATACGCAGTATTTT
TRBJ1-4 TRBV28 - - 17 CASSLFQGTGTNEKLFF TGTGCCAGCAGTTTATTTCAGGGGACGGGAACTAATGAAAAACTGTTTTTT
TRBJ1-6 TRBV4-2 - - 15 CASSQDIAGNSPLHF TGTGCCAGCAGCCAAGATATCGCGGGAAATTCACCCCTCCACTTT
TRBJ2-5 TRBV5-4 once - 18 CASSLGSWVAAFQETQYF TGTGCCAGCAGCTTGGGTAGCTGGGTAGCGGCGTTCCAAGAGACCCAGTACTTC